The sequence of this T cell receptor (beta chain) was determined in a study of blood T cell repertoires in COVID-19. Study in general: Whether acute or convalescent, the COVID-19 samples came from the United States, Italy and Spain. T cells, B-cell-depleted T cells, or PBMCs provided the cDNA or gDNA that served as material.

Germline V lookup: CDR1 LNHDA, CDR2 SQIVND (reference sequence). Trimming took 6 bases from V and 4 from J, leaving 19 bases between them. The CDR3 contains 16 residues. Original processing notes: Estimates of nucleated cell counts were drawn from the amplification of reference gene primers. Produced via immunoSEQ multiplex PCR; TCRdb's table is partial and in-frame only. V, J and clone size reflect that table, while D and trimming were determined from the DNA. The sample records around 96,000 clones, nearly 95% being singletons. This receptor was obtained from a human donor with active COVID-19. The donor label of this sample is uncertain. The chain couples TRBV19 to TRBJ2-1, with a weak D call TRBD2 (7 bases). What was sequenced was peripheral blood. In DNA form, the CDR3 reads TGTGCCAGTAGCCAAAAGGGGGGGGTAGGGTACAATGAGCAGTTCTTC. Its protein is CASSQKGGVGYNEQFF.